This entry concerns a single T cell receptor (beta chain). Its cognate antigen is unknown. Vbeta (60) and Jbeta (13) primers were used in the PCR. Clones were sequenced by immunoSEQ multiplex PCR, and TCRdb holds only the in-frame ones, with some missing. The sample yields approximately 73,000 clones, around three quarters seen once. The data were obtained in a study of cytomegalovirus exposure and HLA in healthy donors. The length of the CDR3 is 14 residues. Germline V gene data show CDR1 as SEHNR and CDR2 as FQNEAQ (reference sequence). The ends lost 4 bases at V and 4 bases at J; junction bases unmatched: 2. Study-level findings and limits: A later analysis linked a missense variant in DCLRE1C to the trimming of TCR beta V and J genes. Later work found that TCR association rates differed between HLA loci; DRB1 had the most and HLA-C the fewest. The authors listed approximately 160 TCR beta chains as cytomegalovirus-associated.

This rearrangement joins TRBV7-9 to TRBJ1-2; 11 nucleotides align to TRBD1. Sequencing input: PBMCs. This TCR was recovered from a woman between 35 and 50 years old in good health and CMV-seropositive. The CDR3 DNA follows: TGTGCCAGCAGCTCCGGACAGGGGGCCTATGGCTACACCTTC. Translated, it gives CASSSGQGAYGYTF.